This TCR beta chain was retrieved from a study of blood T cell repertoires in COVID-19. Study information: Some COVID-19 samples were acute and others convalescent; all came from the United States, Italy and Spain. The analysed material was cDNA or gDNA that came from T cells, B-cell-depleted T cells, or PBMCs.

V lost 3 bases and J lost 9, with 6 bases in between. The germline gives CDR1 LGHDT, CDR2 YNNKEL (reference sequence). The CDR3 has 11 residues. In the source study's methods: Estimation of nucleated cell counts was performed using reference gene primer amplification. Produced via immunoSEQ multiplex PCR; TCRdb's table is partial and in-frame only. Clone size and the V and J calls come from that table; the DNA yielded D and trimming. The table shows hundreds of thousands of clones, with 83% occurring only once. This receptor was taken from a woman between 35 and 50 years old with active or convalescent COVID-19. This rearrangement joins TRBV3-1 (or the pseudogene TRBV3-2) to TRBJ2-4; D gene unclear. Sequencing was done on a sample of peripheral blood. The CDR3 bases are TGTGCCAGCAGCCAGAGTGGCATTCAGTACTTC. The encoded protein is CASSQSGIQYF.